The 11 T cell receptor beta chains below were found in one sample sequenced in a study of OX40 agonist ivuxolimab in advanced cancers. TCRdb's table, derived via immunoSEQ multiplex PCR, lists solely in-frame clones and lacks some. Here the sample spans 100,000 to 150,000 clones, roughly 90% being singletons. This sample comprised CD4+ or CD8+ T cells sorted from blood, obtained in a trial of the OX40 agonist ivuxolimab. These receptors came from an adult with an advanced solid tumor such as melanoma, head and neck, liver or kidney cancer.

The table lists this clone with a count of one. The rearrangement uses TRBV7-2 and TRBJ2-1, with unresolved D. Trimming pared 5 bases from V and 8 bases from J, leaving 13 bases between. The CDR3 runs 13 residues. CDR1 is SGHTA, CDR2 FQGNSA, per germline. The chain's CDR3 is CASSPRTGDEQFF. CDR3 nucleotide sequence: TGTGCCAGCAGCCCGCGGACGGGTGATGAGCAGTTCTTC.

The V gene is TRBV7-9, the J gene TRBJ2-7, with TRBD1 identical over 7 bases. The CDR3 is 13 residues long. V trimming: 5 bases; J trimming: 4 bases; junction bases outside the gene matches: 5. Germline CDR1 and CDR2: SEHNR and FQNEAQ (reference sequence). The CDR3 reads CASSDRQGYEQYF. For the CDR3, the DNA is TGTGCCAGCAGCGATAGACAGGGATACGAGCAGTACTTC.

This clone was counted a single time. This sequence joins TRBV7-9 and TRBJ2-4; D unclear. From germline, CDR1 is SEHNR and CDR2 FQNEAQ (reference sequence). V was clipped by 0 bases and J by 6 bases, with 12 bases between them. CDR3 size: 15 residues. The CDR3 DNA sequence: TGTGCCAGCAGCTTAGCGGGTTCAAGGATAAACATTCAGTACTTC. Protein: CASSLAGSRINIQYF. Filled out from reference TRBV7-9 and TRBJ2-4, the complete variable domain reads DTGVSQNPRHKITKRGQNVTFRCDPISEHNRLYWYRQTLGQGPEFLTYFQNEAQLEKSRLLSDRFSAERPKGSFSTLEIQRTEQGDSAMYLCASSLAGSRINIQYFGAGTRLSVL.

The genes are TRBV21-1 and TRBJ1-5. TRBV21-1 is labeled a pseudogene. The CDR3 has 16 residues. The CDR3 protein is CASSSGGLEGNQPQHF. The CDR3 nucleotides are TGTGCCAGCAGTAGCGGAGGGCTGGAGGGCAATCAGCCCCAGCATTTT.

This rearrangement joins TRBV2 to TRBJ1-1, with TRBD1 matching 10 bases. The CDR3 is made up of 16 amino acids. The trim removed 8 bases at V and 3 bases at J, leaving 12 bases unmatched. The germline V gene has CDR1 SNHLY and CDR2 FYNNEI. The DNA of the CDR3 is TGTGCCAGCGAGGCCTGGGACAGGGGATCGTACACTGAAGCTTTCTTT. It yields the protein CASEAWDRGSYTEAFF.

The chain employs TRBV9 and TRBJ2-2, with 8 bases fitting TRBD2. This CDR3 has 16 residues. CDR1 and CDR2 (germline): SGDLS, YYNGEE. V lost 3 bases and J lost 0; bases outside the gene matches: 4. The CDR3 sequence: CASSGTSGSNTGELFF. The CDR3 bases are TGTGCCAGCAGCGGAACTAGCGGATCGAACACCGGGGAGCTGTTTTTT.

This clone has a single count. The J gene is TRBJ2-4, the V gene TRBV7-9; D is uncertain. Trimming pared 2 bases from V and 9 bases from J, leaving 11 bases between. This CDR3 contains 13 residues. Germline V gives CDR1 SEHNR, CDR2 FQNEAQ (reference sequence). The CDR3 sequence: CASSLNPLGIQYF. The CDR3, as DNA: TGTGCCAGCAGCTTAAACCCATTAGGCATTCAGTACTTC.

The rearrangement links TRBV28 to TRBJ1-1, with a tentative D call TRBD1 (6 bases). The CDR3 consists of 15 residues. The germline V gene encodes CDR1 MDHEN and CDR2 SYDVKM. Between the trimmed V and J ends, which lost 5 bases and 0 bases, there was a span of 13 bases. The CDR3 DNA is TGTGCCAGCAGTCCCCCGGGACACCTGAACACTGAAGCTTTCTTT. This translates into CASSPPGHLNTEAFF.

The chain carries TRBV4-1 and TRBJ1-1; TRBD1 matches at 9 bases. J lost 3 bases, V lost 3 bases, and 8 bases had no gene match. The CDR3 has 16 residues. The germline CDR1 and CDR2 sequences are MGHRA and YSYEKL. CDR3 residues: CASSQHGTGKDTEAFF. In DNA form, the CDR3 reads TGCGCCAGCAGCCAGCATGGGACAGGGAAAGACACTGAAGCTTTCTTT.

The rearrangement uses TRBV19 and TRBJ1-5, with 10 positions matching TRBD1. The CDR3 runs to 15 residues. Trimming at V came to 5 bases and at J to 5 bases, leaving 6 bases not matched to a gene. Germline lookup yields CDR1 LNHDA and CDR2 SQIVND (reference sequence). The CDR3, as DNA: TGTGCCAGTAGTCCGAGACAGGGGGCGCATCAGCCCCAGCATTTT. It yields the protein CASSPRQGAHQPQHF.

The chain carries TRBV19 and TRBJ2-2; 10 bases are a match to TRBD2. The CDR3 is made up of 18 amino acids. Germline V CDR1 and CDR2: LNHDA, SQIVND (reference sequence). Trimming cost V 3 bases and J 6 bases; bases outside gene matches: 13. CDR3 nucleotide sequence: TGTGCCAGTAGTATTTACTTCCCTAGCGGGAGTGTGTCCGGGGAGCTGTTTTTT. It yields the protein CASSIYFPSGSVSGELFF.